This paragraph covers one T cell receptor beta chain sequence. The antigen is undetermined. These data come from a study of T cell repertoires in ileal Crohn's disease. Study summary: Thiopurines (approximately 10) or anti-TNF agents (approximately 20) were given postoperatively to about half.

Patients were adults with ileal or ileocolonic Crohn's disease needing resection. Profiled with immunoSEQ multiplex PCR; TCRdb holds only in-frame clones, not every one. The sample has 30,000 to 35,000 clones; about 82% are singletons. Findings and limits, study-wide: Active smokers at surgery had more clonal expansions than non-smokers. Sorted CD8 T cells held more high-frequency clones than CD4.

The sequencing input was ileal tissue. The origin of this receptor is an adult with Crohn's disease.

The CDR3 is CASSVLSGEQYNEQFF. The CDR3 region has the DNA TGTGCCAGCAGTGTGTTGTCCGGGGAACAATACAATGAGCAGTTCTTC. The rearrangement joins TRBV6-6 to TRBJ2-1; a weak D match, TRBD2 (5 bases). CDR1 and CDR2 from the germline V gene are MNHNY and SVGAGI (reference sequence). The CDR3 is 16 residues long. Trimming removed 5 bases at V and 4 bases at J, with 18 bases between.